This TCR beta chain emerged from a study of control samples from healthy donors and cancer patients. The CDR3 has 14 residues. This table comes from immunoSEQ multiplex PCR, and its TCRdb copy is limited to in-frame clones, with some not included. The data hold about 140,000 clones, with approximately 92% observed a single time. The chain joins TRBV21-1 to TRBJ2-3; the table's TRBD1 call for D was not verified on the DNA. TRBV21-1 is a pseudogene segment. The specimen was blood. This receptor was identified in a man younger than 40 in good health. CDR3 loop: CADRGFPPPDTQYF. The DNA for the CDR3 is TGTGCCGACAGGGGGTTTCCCCCCCCAGATACGCAGTATTTT.